Sequencing of this TCR beta chain was carried out in a study of tumor-infiltrating lymphocytes in localized non-small cell lung cancer. Whole-study results and caveats: Technical variation could not be separated from intratumor heterogeneity here.

The V gene's germline CDR1 is SGDLS and CDR2 YYNGEE. CDR3 size: 16 residues. V trimming: 2 bases; J trimming: 7 bases; junction bases outside the gene matches: 9. A remark on this clone: Its target is unknown.

This table comes from immunoSEQ multiplex PCR, and its TCRdb copy is limited to in-frame clones, with some not included. The table has about 29,000 clones, 75% to 90% seen once. This chain joins TRBV9 and TRBJ2-2; 9 bases agree with TRBD2. The sequence was collected from a human donor with non-small cell lung cancer. The source material was lung tumor tissue. The CDR3 coding sequence is TGTGCCAGCAGCGTGGCTCCGGGACTAGCTGGCGGGGAGCTGTTTTTT. Its translation is CASSVAPGLAGGELFF.